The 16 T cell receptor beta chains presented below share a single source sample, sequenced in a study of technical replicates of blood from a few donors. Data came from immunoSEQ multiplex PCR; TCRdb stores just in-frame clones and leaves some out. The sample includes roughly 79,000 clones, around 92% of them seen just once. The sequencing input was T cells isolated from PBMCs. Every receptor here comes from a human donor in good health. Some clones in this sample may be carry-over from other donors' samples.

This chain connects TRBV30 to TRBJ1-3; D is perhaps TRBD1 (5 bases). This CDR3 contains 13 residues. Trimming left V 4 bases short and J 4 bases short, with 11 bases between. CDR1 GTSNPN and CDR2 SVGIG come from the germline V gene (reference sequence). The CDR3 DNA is TGTGCCTGGAATAGGGGTTTCGGAAACACCATATATTTT. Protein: CAWNRGFGNTIYF. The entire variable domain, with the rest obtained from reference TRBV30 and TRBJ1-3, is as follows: SQTIHQWPATLVQPVGSPLSLECTVEGTSNPNLYWYRQAAGRGLQLLFYSVGIGQISSEVPQNLSASRPQDRQFILSSKKLLLSDSGFYLCAWNRGFGNTIYFGEGSWLTVV.

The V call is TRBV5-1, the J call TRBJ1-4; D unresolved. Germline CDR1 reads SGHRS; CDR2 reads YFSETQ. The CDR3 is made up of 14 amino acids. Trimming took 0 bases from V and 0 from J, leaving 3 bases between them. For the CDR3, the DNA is TGCGCCAGCAGCTTGGCATCAACTAATGAAAAACTGTTTTTT. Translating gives CASSLASTNEKLFF.

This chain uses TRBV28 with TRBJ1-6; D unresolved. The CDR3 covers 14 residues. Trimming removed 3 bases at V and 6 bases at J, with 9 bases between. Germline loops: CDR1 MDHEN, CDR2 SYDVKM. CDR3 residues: CASSLTRLNSPLHF. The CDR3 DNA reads TGTGCCAGCAGTTTGACAAGGCTTAATTCACCCCTCCACTTT.

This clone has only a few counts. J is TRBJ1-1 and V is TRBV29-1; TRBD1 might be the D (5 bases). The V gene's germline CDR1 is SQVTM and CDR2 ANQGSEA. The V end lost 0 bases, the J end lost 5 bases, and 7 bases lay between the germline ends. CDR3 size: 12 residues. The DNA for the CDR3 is TGCAGCGTTGAAGATCCAGGGACTGAAGCTTTCTTT. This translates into CSVEDPGTEAFF.

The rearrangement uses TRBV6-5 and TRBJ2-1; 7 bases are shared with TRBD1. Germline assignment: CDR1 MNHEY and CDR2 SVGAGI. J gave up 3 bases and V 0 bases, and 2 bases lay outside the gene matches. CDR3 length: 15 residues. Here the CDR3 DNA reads TGTGCCAGCAGTTACTCGGGGACAGACTACAATGAGCAGTTCTTC. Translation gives CASSYSGTDYNEQFF.

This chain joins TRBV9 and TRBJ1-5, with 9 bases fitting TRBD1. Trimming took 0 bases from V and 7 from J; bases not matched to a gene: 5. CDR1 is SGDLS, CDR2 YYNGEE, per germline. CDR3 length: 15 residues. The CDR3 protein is CASSVGQGGDQPQHF. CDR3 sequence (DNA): TGTGCCAGCAGCGTAGGACAGGGGGGAGACCAGCCCCAGCATTTT.

The CDR3 sequence is CASRPSGEAFF. The CDR3 DNA follows: TGTGCCAGCAGGCCCTCGGGTGAAGCTTTCTTT. V is TRBV2 and J is TRBJ1-1; no reliable D call. Germline V CDR1 and CDR2: SNHLY, FYNNEI. The CDR3 has 11 residues. The ends were cut back, 6 bases at V and 7 bases at J, with 9 bases in the middle.

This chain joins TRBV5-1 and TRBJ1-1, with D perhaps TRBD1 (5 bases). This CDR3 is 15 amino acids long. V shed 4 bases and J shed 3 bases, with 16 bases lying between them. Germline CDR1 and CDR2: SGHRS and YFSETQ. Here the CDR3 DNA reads TGCGCCAGCAGCCCGGGAGGTGGGGCTTACACTGAAGCTTTCTTT. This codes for CASSPGGGAYTEAFF.

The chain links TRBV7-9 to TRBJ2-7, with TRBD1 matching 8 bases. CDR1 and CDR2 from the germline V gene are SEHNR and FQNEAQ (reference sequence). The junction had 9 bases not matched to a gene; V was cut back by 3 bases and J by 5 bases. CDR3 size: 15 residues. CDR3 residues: CASSLGTGEVHEQYF. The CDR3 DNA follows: TGTGCCAGCAGCTTGGGGACAGGAGAAGTCCACGAGCAGTACTTC.

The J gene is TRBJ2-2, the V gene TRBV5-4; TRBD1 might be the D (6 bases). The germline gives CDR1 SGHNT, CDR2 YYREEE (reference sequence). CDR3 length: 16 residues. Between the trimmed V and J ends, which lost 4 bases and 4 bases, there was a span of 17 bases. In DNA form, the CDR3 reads TGTGCCAGCAGCCGCCCAGGGACACCTGGCACCGGGGAGCTGTTTTTT. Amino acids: CASSRPGTPGTGELFF.

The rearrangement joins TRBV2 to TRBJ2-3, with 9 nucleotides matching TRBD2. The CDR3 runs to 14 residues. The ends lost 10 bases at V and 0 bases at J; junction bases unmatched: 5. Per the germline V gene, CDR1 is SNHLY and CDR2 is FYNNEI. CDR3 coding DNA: TGTGCCACGTCTAGCGGGGTGAGCACAGATACGCAGTATTTT. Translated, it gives CATSSGVSTDTQYF.

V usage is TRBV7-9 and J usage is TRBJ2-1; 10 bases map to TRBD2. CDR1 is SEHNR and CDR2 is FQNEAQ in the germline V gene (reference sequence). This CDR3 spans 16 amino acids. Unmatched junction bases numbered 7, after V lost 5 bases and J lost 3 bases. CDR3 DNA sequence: TGTGCCAGCAGCACCCGGACTAGCGGATTCTACAATGAGCAGTTCTTC. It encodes CASSTRTSGFYNEQFF.

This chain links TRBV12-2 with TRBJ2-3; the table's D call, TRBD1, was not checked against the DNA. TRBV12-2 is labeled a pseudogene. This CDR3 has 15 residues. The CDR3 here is CASRTNRGRTDTQYF. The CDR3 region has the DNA TGTGCAAGTCGCACGAACAGGGGGCGCACAGATACGCAGTATTTT.

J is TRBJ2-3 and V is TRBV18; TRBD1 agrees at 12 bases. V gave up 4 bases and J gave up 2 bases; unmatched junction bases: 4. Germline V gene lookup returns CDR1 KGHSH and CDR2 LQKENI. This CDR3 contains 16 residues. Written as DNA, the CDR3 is TGTGCCAGCTCACACGGGACAGGGGGCAACACAGATACGCAGTATTTT. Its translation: CASSHGTGGNTDTQYF.

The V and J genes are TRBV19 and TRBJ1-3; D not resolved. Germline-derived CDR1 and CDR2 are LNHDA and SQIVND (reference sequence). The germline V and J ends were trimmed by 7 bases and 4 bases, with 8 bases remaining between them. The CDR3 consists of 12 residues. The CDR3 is CASTTRGNTIYF. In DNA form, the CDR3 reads TGTGCCAGTACCACCAGGGGAAACACCATATATTTT.

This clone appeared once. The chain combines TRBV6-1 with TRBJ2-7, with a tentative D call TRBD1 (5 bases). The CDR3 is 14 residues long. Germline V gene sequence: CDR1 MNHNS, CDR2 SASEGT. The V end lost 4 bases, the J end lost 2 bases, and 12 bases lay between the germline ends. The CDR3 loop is CASSVTPDTYEQYF. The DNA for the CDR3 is TGTGCCAGCAGTGTAACCCCGGACACCTACGAGCAGTACTTC.